Here is one TCR beta chain with its context. These data belong to a study of cytomegalovirus exposure and HLA in healthy donors. The CDR3 spans 16 residues. V was pared by 0 bases and J by 7 bases, with 8 bases of the junction left unmatched. Looked up from germline, CDR1 is SGHRS and CDR2 is YFSETQ. PCR was performed using 60 Vbeta and 13 Jbeta primers. Profiling relied on immunoSEQ multiplex PCR, and the TCRdb table lists in-frame clones only, not all of them. The profile shows about 160,000 clones, 55% to 80% of them singletons. These donors, healthy bone marrow donors, were studied. The sequencing sample was made of PBMCs. The V and J genes are TRBV5-1 and TRBJ2-1, with 9 bases lining up with TRBD2. This sequence originates from a woman under 30 in good health and CMV-seropositive. The CDR3 here is CASSLVGTSRQNEQFF. CDR3 DNA sequence: TGCGCCAGCAGCTTGGTCGGGACTAGCCGGCAGAATGAGCAGTTCTTC.